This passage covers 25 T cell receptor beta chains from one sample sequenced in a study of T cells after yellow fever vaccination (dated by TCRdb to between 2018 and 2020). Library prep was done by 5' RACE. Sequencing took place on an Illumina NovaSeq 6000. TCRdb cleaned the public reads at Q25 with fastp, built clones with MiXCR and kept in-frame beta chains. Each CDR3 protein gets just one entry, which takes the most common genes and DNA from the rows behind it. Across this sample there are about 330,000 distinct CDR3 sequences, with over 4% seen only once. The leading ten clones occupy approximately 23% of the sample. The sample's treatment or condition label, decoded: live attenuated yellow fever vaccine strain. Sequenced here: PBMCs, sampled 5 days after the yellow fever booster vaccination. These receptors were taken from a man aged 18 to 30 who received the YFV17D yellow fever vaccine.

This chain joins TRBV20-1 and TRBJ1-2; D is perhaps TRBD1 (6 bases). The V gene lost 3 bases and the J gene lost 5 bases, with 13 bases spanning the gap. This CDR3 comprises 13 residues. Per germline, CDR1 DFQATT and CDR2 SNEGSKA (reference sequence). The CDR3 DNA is TGCAGTGCTAGTGAACAGGGTTATTATGGCTACACCTTC. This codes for CSASEQGYYGYTF.

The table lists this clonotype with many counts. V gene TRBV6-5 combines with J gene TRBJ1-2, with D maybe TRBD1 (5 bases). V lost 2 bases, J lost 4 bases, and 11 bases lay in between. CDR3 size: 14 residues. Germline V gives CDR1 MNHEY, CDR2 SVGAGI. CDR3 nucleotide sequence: TGTGCCAGCAGTTACGGGGGTCAAACCTATGGCTACACCTTC. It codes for CASSYGGQTYGYTF.

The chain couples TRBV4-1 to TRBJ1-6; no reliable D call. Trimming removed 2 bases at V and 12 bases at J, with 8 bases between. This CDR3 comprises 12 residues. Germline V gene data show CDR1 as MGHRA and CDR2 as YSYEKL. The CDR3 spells CASSQPPRPLHF. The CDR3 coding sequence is TGCGCCAGCAGCCAACCCCCTAGACCCCTCCACTTT.

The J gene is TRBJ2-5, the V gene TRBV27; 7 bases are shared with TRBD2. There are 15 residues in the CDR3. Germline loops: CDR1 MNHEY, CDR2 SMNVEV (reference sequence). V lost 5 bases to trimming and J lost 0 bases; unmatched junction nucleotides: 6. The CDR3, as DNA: TGTGCCAGCAGTCCATCTACTAGCGACCAAGAGACCCAGTACTTC. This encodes CASSPSTSDQETQYF.

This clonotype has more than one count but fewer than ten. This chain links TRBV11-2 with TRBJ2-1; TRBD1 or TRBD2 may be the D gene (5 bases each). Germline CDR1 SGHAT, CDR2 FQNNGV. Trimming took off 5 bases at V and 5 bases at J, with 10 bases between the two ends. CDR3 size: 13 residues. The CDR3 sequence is CASSRDQHNEQFF. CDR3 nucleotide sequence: TGTGCCAGCAGCCGGGACCAACACAATGAGCAGTTCTTC.

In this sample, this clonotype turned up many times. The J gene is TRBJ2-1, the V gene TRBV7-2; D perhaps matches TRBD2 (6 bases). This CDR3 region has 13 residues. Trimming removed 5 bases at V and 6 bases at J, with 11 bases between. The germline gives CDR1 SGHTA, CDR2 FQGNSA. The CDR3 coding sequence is TGTGCCAGCAGCCCGACTAGGTTCAATGAGCAGTTCTTC. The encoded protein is CASSPTRFNEQFF.

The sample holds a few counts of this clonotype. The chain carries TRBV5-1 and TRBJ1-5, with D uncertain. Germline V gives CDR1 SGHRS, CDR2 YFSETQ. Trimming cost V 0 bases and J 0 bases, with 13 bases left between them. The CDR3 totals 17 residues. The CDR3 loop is CASSLVFPEDSNQPQHF. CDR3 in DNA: TGCGCCAGCAGCTTGGTTTTTCCGGAAGATAGCAATCAGCCCCAGCATTTT.

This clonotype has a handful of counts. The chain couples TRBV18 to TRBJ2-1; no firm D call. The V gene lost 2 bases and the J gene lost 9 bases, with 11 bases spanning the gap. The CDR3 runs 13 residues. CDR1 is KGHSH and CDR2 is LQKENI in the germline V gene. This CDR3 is CASSPVVRAEQFF. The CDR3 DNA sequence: TGTGCCAGCTCACCAGTAGTTAGGGCTGAGCAGTTCTTC.

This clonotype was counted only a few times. The CDR3, as DNA: TGTGCCATCAGTGCCCCCACGACGGACACGGAAGAGACCCAGTACTTC. Translation gives CAISAPTTDTEETQYF. This rearrangement joins TRBV10-3 to TRBJ2-5; D perhaps matches TRBD1 (5 bases). CDR3 size: 16 residues. V was cut by 4 bases and J by 3 bases, with 18 bases left in between. From germline, CDR1 is ENHRY and CDR2 SYGVKD.

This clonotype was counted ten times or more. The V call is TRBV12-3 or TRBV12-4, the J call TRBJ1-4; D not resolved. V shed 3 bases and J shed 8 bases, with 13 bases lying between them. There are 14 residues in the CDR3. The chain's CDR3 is CASSLFGDGEKLFF. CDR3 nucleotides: TGTGCCAGCAGTTTGTTTGGGGATGGCGAAAAACTGTTTTTT.

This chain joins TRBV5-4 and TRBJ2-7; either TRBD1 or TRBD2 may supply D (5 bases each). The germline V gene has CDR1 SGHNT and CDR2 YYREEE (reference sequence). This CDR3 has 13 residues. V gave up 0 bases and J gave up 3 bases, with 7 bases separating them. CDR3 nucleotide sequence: TGTGCCAGCAGCTTGGGGGACGACTACGAGCAGTACTTC. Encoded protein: CASSLGDDYEQYF.

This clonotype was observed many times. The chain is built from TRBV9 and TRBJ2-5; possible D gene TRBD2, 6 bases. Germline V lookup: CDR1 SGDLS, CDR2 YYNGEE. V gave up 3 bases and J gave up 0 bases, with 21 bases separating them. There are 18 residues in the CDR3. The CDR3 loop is CASSGEEVGAWNQETQYF. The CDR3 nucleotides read TGTGCCAGCAGCGGGGAGGAAGTCGGGGCCTGGAACCAAGAGACCCAGTACTTC.

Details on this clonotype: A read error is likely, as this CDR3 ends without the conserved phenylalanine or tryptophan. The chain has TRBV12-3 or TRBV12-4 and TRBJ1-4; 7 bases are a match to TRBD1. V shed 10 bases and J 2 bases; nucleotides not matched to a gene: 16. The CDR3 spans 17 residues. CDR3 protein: CATSRQGSMDTNEKLFI. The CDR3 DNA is TGTGCCACCTCCAGACAGGGAAGTATGGACACTAATGAAAAACTGTTTATT.

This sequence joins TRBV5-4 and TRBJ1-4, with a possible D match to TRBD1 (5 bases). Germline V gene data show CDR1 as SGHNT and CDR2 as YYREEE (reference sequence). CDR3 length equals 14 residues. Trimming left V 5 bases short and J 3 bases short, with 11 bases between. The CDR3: CASSTGAPNEKLFF. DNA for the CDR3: TGTGCCAGCAGTACTGGGGCTCCTAATGAAAAACTGTTTTTT.

CDR3 nucleotides: TGCGCCAGCAGCCAAGGGGCGGCCAGGGGCAGTCAGCCCCAGCATTTT. Protein: CASSQGAARGSQPQHF. This chain joins TRBV4-1 and TRBJ1-5; the D gene is possibly TRBD1 (6 bases). The CDR3 length is 16 residues. The V and J ends lost 1 base and 6 bases respectively, with 16 bases between them. From germline, CDR1 is MGHRA and CDR2 YSYEKL.

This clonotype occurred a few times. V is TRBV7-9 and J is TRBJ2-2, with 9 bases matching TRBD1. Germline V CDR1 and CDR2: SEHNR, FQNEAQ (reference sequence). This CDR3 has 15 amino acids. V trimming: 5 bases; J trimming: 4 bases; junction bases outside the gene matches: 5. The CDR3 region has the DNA TGTGCCAGCAGCACCGGACAGGGGTCCACCGGGGAGCTGTTTTTT. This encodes CASSTGQGSTGELFF.

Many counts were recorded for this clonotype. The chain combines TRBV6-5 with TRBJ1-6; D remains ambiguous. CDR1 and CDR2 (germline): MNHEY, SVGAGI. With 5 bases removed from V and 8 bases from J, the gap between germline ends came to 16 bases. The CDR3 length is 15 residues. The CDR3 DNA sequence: TGTGCCAGCAGTCCTCGATGGTCGGTGGATTCACCCCTCCACTTT. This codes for CASSPRWSVDSPLHF.

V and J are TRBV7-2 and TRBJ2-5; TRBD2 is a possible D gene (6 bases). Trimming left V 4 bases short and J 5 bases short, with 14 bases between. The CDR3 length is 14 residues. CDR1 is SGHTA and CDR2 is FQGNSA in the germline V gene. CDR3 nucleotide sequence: TGTGCCAGCAGCTGGACTATGGCCAGGGAGACCCAGTACTTC. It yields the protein CASSWTMARETQYF.

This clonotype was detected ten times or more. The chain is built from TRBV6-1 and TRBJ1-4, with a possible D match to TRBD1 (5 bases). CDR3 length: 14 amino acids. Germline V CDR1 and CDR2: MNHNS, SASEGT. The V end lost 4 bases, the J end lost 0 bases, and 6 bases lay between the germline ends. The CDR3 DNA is TGTGCCAGCAGTGGACAGCCAACTAATGAAAAACTGTTTTTT. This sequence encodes CASSGQPTNEKLFF.

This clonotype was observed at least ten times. The CDR3 nucleotides read TGTGCCAGCAGCTTATTGACGGGGGCCATGGATGAGCAGTTCTTC. Amino acid sequence: CASSLLTGAMDEQFF. The chain uses TRBV11-2 and TRBJ2-1; D assignment may be TRBD1 or TRBD2 (6 bases each). Trimming pared 2 bases from V and 8 bases from J, leaving 16 bases between. The CDR3 runs to 15 residues. Germline loops: CDR1 SGHAT, CDR2 FQNNGV. The full variable domain, in which reference TRBV11-2 and TRBJ2-1 provide the parts outside the CDR3, is EAGVAQSPRYKIIEKRQSVAFWCNPISGHATLYWYQQILGQGPKLLIQFQNNGVVDDSQLPKDRFSAERLKGVDSTLKIQPAKLEDSAVYLCASSLLTGAMDEQFFGPGTRLTVL.

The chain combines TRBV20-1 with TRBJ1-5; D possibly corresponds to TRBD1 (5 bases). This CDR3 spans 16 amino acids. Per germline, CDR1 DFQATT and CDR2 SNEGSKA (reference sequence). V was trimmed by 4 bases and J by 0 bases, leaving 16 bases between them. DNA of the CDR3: TGCAGTGCTAACCCACGACAGCCCTATAGCAATCAGCCCCAGCATTTT. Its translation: CSANPRQPYSNQPQHF.

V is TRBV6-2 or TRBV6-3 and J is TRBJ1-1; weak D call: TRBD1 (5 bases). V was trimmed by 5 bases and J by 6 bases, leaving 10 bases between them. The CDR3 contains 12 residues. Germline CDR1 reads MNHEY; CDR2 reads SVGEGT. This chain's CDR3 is CASSGEGPEAFF. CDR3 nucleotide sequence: TGTGCCAGCAGTGGCGAGGGACCTGAAGCTTTCTTT.

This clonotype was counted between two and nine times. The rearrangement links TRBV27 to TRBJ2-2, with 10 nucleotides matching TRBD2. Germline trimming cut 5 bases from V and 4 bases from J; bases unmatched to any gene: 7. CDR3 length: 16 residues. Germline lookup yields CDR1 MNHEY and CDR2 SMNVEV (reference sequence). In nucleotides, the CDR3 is TGTGCCAGCAGTCCGACCACTAGCGGGGTCACCGGGGAGCTGTTTTTT. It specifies CASSPTTSGVTGELFF.

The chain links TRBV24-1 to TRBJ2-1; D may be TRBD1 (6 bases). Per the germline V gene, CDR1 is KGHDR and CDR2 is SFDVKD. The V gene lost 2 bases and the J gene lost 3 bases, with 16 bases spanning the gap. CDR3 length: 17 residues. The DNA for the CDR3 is TGTGCCACCAGTGATTCACGTATCGGGACATACTACAATGAGCAGTTCTTC. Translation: CATSDSRIGTYYNEQFF.

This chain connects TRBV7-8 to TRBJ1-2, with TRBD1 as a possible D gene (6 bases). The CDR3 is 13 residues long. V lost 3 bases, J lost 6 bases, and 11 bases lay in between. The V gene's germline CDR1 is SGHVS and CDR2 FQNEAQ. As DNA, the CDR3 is TGTGCCAGCAGCTTTCGGACAGCGGATGGCTACACCTTC. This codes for CASSFRTADGYTF.